This is a list of T cell receptor beta chains from one sample in a study of T cell changes during pregnancy in multiple sclerosis. Sequenced by immunoSEQ multiplex PCR; TCRdb stores in-frame clones only, minus some. The data contain approximately 70,000 clones, about 90% of them singletons. The specimen comprised peripheral blood, sampled in the first trimester of pregnancy. The receptor source for this set is a female donor in good health, enrolled as a control in a pregnancy study. Both conserved end residues are part of each CDR3. D genes are given only for firm matches. Not every row has a clone size; where given, it reads once, few, many or a size class.

>TRBJ1-5|.|TRBD1|TRBV5-1
CASSSGQMNQPQHF
>TRBJ2-7|.|.|TRBV30
CAWKGPSSGEQYF
>TRBJ1-1|medium-sized|TRBD1|TRBV20-1
CSAREDREAFF
>TRBJ2-1|.|TRBD2|TRBV29-1
CSVASSGSGNEQFF
>TRBJ1-4|.|.|TRBV14
CASSQPTGVVSKLFF
>TRBJ2-7|.|TRBD1|TRBV2
CASIGQVRAYEQYF
>TRBJ2-7|.|.|TRBV7-9
CASSSRLEGSEQYF
>TRBJ2-7|.|.|TRBV14
CASSQLSSYEQYF
>TRBJ2-3|.|.|TRBV19
CASSIGLRGADTQYF
>TRBJ2-1|.|.|TRBV30
CAWRAVNDEQFF
>TRBJ2-1|.|.|TRBV12-2
CASRSAPNRDNEQFF
>TRBJ2-7|.|TRBD1|TRBV5-1
CASSGGFRDRGTNPSSYEQYF
>TRBJ2-5|.|.|TRBV29-1
CSVEGVGGRGQETQYF
>TRBJ2-1|.|.|TRBV5-4
CASSLLRYNEQFF
>TRBJ2-7|.|TRBD1|TRBV5-1
CASSWRDRVYEQYF
>TRBJ2-2|.|.|TRBV9
CASSRDRLLQGKSGELFF
>TRBJ1-2|.|.|TRBV23-1
CASGGGREEGYGYTF
>TRBJ2-7|.|TRBD2|TRBV7-9
CASSLVAGGRSYEQYF
>TRBJ1-1|.|.|TRBV10-2
CASTRTSNTEAFF
>TRBJ2-2|.|.|TRBV19
CASSPRRGNTGELFF
>TRBJ1-3|.|TRBD1|TRBV7-2
CASSPGGSGNTIYF
>TRBJ1-4|.|.|TRBV28
CASAGRETNEKLFF
>TRBJ1-6|.|TRBD1|TRBV7-2
CASSLAFGTGNNSPLHF
>TRBJ2-7|.|.|TRBV27
CASRDSLGEQYF
>TRBJ1-5|once|.|TRBV2
CAGRGGLNQPQHF
>TRBJ2-1|.|TRBD2|TRBV14
CASSKDTGTSGMRQFF
>TRBJ1-6|once|.|TRBV6-5
CASSGQRNSPLHF
>TRBJ2-7|.|.|TRBV6-5
CASRQVNEQYF
>TRBJ2-7|.|TRBD2|TRBV27
CASSDGTSGRYEQYF
>TRBJ2-2|.|.|TRBV4-1
CASSQGRGPNTGELFF
>TRBJ1-1|.|.|TRBV6-4
CASSPFEDTEAFF
>TRBJ1-3|.|.|TRBV5-1
CASRDTGSGNTIYF
>TRBJ2-3|once|TRBD2|TRBV7-2
CASSLGAGADTQYF
>TRBJ2-1|.|.|TRBV5-6
CASSTGLLSIGEQFF
>TRBJ2-4|.|TRBD1|TRBV7-9
CASSRQGWRKNIQYF
>TRBJ2-7|.|TRBD1|TRBV6-5
CASSYNTGQAYEQYF
>TRBJ1-1|.|TRBD1|TRBV7-9
CASSLGQDLRAEAFF